This TCR beta chain emerged from a study of shared clonotypes between healthy human individuals (dated by TCRdb to the early 2020s). The study in broad terms: The cohort comprised a couple of women and a few men aged 18 to 49 years. To increase sequencing depth and limit assay-specific biases, different laboratories used diverse techniques to prepare libraries and sequence TCR repertoires. For each donor, CD4 naive and CD4 memory were each run on three plates, CD8 naive on two plates, and CD8 memory on one plate. Blood TCR repertoires of a handful of healthy adults were deeply sequenced to estimate repertoire size and the extent of clonotype sharing between individuals. Per donor, leukapheresis produced somewhere between about 0.94 and 9 billion PBMCs. Here is what the overall study found, with its caveats: Clonotypes shared by all four sorted-subset donors showed higher generation probabilities than non-shared clonotypes. Even with the large sequencing depth, rarefaction of the sorted-subset datasets indicated that sequencing was incomplete. Only blood was sampled, and tissue TCR repertoires likely differ from those in blood. Because the study included only a small number of donors, the genetic and exposure-history diversity represented was limited. Pairwise subsampling led to the expectation that sequencing depth would affect the degree of clonotype sharing among donors. Larger estimated clonotype richness was generally found for naive subsets than for memory subsets. Across several donors, roughly 5% of naive CD4, roughly 3.5% of naive CD8, around 2.1% of memory CD4, and approximately 0.42% of memory CD8 clonotypes were shared.

In regard to this clone: Its antigen target is currently unknown. Per-nucleotide qualities are absent, and no much larger clonotype sits a single base away.

The donors were healthy, HIV-negative adults with no recently reported acute infections or vaccinations. All donors were Caucasian adults living in Nashville, Tennessee, USA. CD4+ T cells were enriched by magnetic negative selection; naive cells were then positively selected on CD45RA, and the negative fraction formed the memory subset. Blood was collected by leukapheresis, and PBMCs were isolated by Ficoll-Histopaque density gradient centrifugation and then cryopreserved in liquid nitrogen vapor phase. Purity and quantity of every magnetically sorted T cell population were checked by analytical flow cytometry. Each sorted fraction had its genomic DNA isolated and then quantified by UV absorbance on a Nanodrop 2000c. Using the deep immunoSEQ assay, TCR CDR3 regions were amplified from genomic DNA by multiplex PCR. Extracted genomic DNA from each cell subset was spread evenly across all wells of several immunoSEQ 96-well plates, with each plate serving as a replicate. Each replicate PCR for sorted subsets received roughly 0.2 ug genomic DNA, equal to about 30,000 T cell genomes. Purified libraries were quantified with a Qubit 3.0 fluorometer, sized on a Bioanalyzer 2100, and re-quantified with the KAPA Library Quantification kit. Each immunoSEQ 96-well plate was sequenced on its own single-read 150-cycle Illumina NextSeq 550 flow cell. The authors' analysis ran thus. Because the immunoSEQ output held only junctional sequences and lacked quality scores, the filtering could not match the filtering applied to full-length reads. Sequences were annotated with PyIR, a Python wrapper for IgBLAST v1.9, and V/J genes and CDR3 were assigned using IMGT germline references. Any read was removed if the V/J assignment was weak (E-value above 1e-6), the CDR3 was missing, or the read contained stop codons, out-of-frame junctions, or ambiguous translated residues. V3J clonotypes were defined as sequences sharing an identical inferred V gene, J gene, and CDR3 amino acid sequence. To compute the percentage overlap between repertoires, the number of shared unique clonotypes was divided by the size of the smaller repertoire. RTK rarefaction, the Chao1 estimator, and Recon v2.1 estimates of unobserved clonotypes were used to assess repertoire richness. For all TCRbeta clonotypes obtained by the gDNA method from a handful of donors, generation probabilities were computed with OLGA. In TCRdb, the immuneACCESS table is reduced to in-frame sequences with V and J assigned. These tables do not hold every clone; where another copy was compared, an unresolved V gene accounts for under half, and the others remain unexplained. V and J calls and clone size follow that table, whereas D and trimming were derived from the DNA. The sample records approximately 2,000,000 clones, less than 95% of which are singletons. 0.37% of the sample is held by the ten biggest clonotypes.

The CDR3 contains 12 residues, cysteine and phenylalanine counted. The CDR3 DNA has 36 bases and is translated from base 1. V and J lose 6 bases and 7 bases, and a span of 9 bases separates them. Looking up the germline V gene yields CDR1 MDHEN and CDR2 SYDVKM. Material for sequencing was naive CD4+ T cells from PBMCs. The cell subset or site label, as the study defines it: CD45RA+ positively selected. This TCR was sampled from a man younger than 35 in good health. Some clones in this sample may be carry-over from other donors' samples. Recombination linked TRBV28 to TRBJ1-4, with the D gene call left open. The DNA reads as follows: TGTGCCAGCAGCCGTATTTTTGAAAAACTGTTTTTT. Protein translation: CASSRIFEKLFF.